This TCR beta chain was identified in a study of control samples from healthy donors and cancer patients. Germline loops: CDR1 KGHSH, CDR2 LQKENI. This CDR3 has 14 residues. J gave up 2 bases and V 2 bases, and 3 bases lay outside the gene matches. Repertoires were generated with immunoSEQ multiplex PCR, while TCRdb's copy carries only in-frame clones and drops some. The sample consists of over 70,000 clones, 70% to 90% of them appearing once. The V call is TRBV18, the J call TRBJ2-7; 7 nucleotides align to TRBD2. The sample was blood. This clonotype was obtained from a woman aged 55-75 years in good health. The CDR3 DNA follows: TGTGCCAGCTCACCAGGGCGGGGGACCTACGAGCAGTACTTC. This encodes CASSPGRGTYEQYF.